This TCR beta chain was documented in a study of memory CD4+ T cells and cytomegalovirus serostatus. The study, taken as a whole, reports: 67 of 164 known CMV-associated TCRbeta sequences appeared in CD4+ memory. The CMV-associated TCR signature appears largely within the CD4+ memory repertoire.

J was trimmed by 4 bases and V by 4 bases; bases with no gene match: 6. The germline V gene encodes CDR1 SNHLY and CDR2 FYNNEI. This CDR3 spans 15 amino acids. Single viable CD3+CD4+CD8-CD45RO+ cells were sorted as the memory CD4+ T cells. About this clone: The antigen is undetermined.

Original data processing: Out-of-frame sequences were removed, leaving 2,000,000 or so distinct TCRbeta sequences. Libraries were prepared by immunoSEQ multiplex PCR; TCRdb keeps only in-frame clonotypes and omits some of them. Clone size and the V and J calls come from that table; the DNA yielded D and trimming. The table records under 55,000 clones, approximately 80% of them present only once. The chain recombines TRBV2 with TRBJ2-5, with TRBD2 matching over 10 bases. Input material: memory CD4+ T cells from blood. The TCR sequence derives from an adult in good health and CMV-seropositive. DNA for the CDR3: TGTGCCAGCAGTGTTAGAGCGGGAGGGGGAGAGACCCAGTACTTC. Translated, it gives CASSVRAGGGETQYF.